The 13 T cell receptor delta chains given below trace back to one sample, sequenced in a study of gamma-delta T cells after stem cell transplantation. TCRdb reanalysed the RT-PCR reads with CATT. The table has around 16,000 delta-chain clones, over 8% seen once. What was sequenced was gamma-delta T cells. The receptor source for this set is a human donor. It is not recorded whose cells these are; they may come from a transplant donor.

This clone came up a few times. TCRdb's listed protein matches a much larger clone and diverges from this DNA's translation at residue 7, likely through a read error; the protein shown comes from the DNA. This chain uses TRDV2 with TRDJ1; 10 bases match TRDD3. Germline lookup yields CDR1 GEAIGNYY and CDR2 EKD. The CDR3 is made up of 17 amino acids. J lost 3 bases, V lost 2 bases, and 11 bases had no gene match. The CDR3 reads CACDRLQGDTRADKLIF. For the CDR3, the DNA is TGTGCCTGTGACAGACTACAGGGGGATACGCGGGCCGATAAACTCATCTTT.

There are many counts of this clone. A much larger clone differs by one base, so this may be a read error. Other nucleotide sequences in the sample specify the same CDR3. This chain uses TRDV2 with TRDJ1; 9 bases agree with TRDD3. Per germline, CDR1 GEAIGNYY and CDR2 EKD. The trim removed 2 bases at V and 4 bases at J, leaving 7 bases unmatched. This CDR3 has 15 amino acids. The CDR3 protein is CACDNRGDTGDKLIF. CDR3 DNA: TGTGCCTGTGACAATCGGGGGGATACTGGCGATAAACTCATCTTT.

This clone showed up just a few times. The rearrangement uses TRDV2 and TRDJ1, with 8 bases matching TRDD3. J lost 4 bases, V lost 0 bases, and 18 bases had no gene match. Germline CDR1 GEAIGNYY, CDR2 EKD. The CDR3 runs to 19 residues. This CDR3 reads CACDTVMAQRGDRSDKLIF. The CDR3 region has the DNA TGTGCCTGTGACACCGTTATGGCTCAGAGGGGGGATAGAAGCGATAAACTCATCTTT.

Concerning this clone: At one end, the junction sequence differs from germline, possibly due to a read error. This sequence joins TRDV2 and TRDJ1; the D is unclear. The germline CDR1 and CDR2 sequences are GEAIGNYY and EKD. CDR3 length: 20 amino acids. CDR3 DNA: TGTGCCTGTGGCACCGTTTACCACCACGTGGTGTATACAACGGGCGATAAACTCATCTTT. Its protein product is CACGTVYHHVVYTTGDKLIF.

The table lists this clone with a few counts. This likely came from a read error, as a far larger clone is one base away. Other DNA sequences in the sample encode the same CDR3. V usage is TRDV2 and J usage is TRDJ1; tentatively, D is TRDD3 (5 bases). Trimming removed 3 bases at V and 8 bases at J, with 24 bases between. This CDR3 is 16 amino acids long. Germline V lookup: CDR1 GEAIGNYY, CDR2 EKD. The CDR3 region has the DNA TGTGCCTGTGACCCCGTTAATGTCCTGGGAAGAGCCAAACTCATCTTT. Its protein is CACDPVNVLGRAKLIF.

With respect to this clone: A far larger clone is a single base away, which makes a read error likely. Within the sample, other DNA sequences also encode this same CDR3. The rearrangement uses TRDV2 and TRDJ1; maybe TRDD3 (6 bases). The CDR3 runs to 15 residues. The germline V and J ends were trimmed by 0 bases and 8 bases, with 18 bases remaining between them. Per germline, CDR1 GEAIGNYY and CDR2 EKD. DNA for the CDR3: TGTGCCTGTGACACCCTGGGGACGTGGAGCGACAAACTCATCTTT. Amino acid sequence: CACDTLGTWSDKLIF.

This clone has a handful of counts. Just one base apart from a much larger clone, this may be a read error. The chain has TRDV2 and TRDJ1, with a tentative D call TRDD3 (6 bases). Per the germline V gene, CDR1 is GEAIGNYY and CDR2 is EKD. This CDR3 has 18 residues. Trimming took 2 bases from V and 0 from J, leaving 21 bases between them. In DNA, the CDR3 is TGTGCCTGTGACATAGTGGGGGCTCCGCTATGTTACACCGATAAACTCATCTTT. This encodes CACDIVGAPLCYTDKLIF.

There is no V gene call, and the J gene is TRDJ1; TRDD3 is the table's D call and was not checked against the DNA. The CDR3 has 11 residues. CDR3 DNA: TGCTCCTACGACCTGTGGGATAAACTCATCTTT. Translation: CSYDLWDKLIF.

Only a few counts were recorded for this clone. Sequence at one end of the junction differs from germline and may be a read error. The sample contains more than one DNA sequence encoding this CDR3. The rearrangement links TRDV2 to TRDJ1, with 13 positions matching TRDD3. CDR3 size: 19 residues. The germline CDR1 and CDR2 sequences are GEAIGNYY and EKD. CDR3 in amino acids: CACDTRTGGYARQTDKLIF. CDR3 nucleotides: TGTGCCTGCGACACTAGGACTGGGGGATACGCCCGGCAGACCGATAAACTCATCTTT.

By proportion, this clone is medium-sized (0.01 to 0.1%). The same CDR3 arises from other DNA sequences in this sample as well. The chain joins TRDV2 to TRDJ1, with TRDD3 matching 13 bases. The length of the CDR3 is 20 residues. The ends lost 3 bases at V and 10 bases at J; junction bases unmatched: 25. CDR1 is GEAIGNYY and CDR2 is EKD in the germline V gene. CDR3 in amino acids: CACDRLGDTRHTSGLGGLIF. CDR3 nucleotides: TGTGCCTGTGACCGACTGGGGGATACGAGGCACACCTCGGGTTTAGGCGGACTCATCTTT.

Regarding this clone: The TCRdb protein comes from a much larger clone and disagrees with this DNA's translation at residue 10, likely due to a read error; the protein given here is derived from the DNA. This chain uses TRDV2 with TRDJ1; D is uncertain. Germline loops: CDR1 GEAIGNYY, CDR2 EKD. The V end lost 0 bases, the J end lost 0 bases, and 22 bases lay between the germline ends. This CDR3 is built from 19 residues. Here the CDR3 DNA reads TGTGCCTGTGACACCGTTCGCACCGTGGAGGGACCGTACACCGATAAACTCATCTTT. It specifies CACDTVRTVEGPYTDKLIF.

A note on this clone: The amino acid sequence in TCRdb belongs to a much larger clone and departs from this DNA's translation at residue 5, likely a sequencing read error; the sequence shown is translated from the DNA. The V call is TRDV1, the J call TRDJ1, with 13 nucleotides matching TRDD3. Germline V CDR1 and CDR2: TSWWSYY, QGS. The V gene end was trimmed by 5 bases and the J gene end by 4 bases; junction bases not matched to a gene: 16. The CDR3 is 19 amino acids. The CDR3, as DNA: TGTGCTCTTGGGAAAGATACTGGGGGATACGGGAGTTCGGTCGATAAACTCATCTTT. Amino acids: CALGKDTGGYGSSVDKLIF.

Turning to this clone: Additional DNA sequences in this sample encode the identical CDR3. The chain employs TRDV2 and TRDJ3; 12 bases line up with TRDD3. This CDR3 is built from 20 residues. The trim removed 0 bases at V and 0 bases at J, leaving 5 bases unmatched. The germline gives CDR1 GEAIGNYY, CDR2 EKD. In nucleotides, the CDR3 is TGTGCCTGTGACACCGTACTGGGGGATACCCCCTCCTGGGACACCCGACAGATGTTTTTC. It encodes CACDTVLGDTPSWDTRQMFF.